The subject of this entry is one TCR beta chain. This entry belongs to a study of blood T cell repertoires in COVID-19. The CDR3 totals 16 residues. Germline CDR1 SGHNT, CDR2 YYREEE (reference sequence). V trimming: 0 bases; J trimming: 4 bases; junction bases outside the gene matches: 7. In the original workflow: Amplification of reference gene primers was used by the study to estimate nucleated cell counts. Method: immunoSEQ multiplex PCR; TCRdb's copy keeps in-frame clones and lacks some. V, J and clone size were drawn from that table, and D and trimming were deduced from the DNA. The sample holds 270,000 or so clones, around 84% seen once. Recruited during active infection, patients (from Seattle) were subsequently followed longitudinally.

The clonotype comes from a human donor with COVID-19, enrolled during active disease. The donor label of this sample is uncertain. The chain combines TRBV5-4 with TRBJ2-7; 10 nucleotides match TRBD2. The sequencing sample was made of peripheral blood. For the CDR3, the DNA is TGTGCCAGCAGCTTGGGGGGACTAGCGCGACAATACGAGCAGTACTTC. As protein: CASSLGGLARQYEQYF.